This is a list of T cell receptor beta chains from one sample in a study of control samples from healthy donors and cancer patients. The table came from immunoSEQ multiplex PCR; TCRdb's copy has only in-frame clones and leaves some out. The table records about 410,000 clones, over 75% of them present only once. Sequencing used PBMCs. These receptors all stem from a man between 35 and 55 years old with head and neck cancer. CDR3s include the opening cysteine and the closing phenylalanine or tryptophan. The D gene is left open where the match is weak. Some rows have no size entry. The others give once, few or many, or a class for an expanded clone.

j_call v_call clone_size d_call cdr3_aa cdr3_nt
TRBJ2-1 TRBV6-6 . . CASSPTNEQFF TGTGCCAGCAGCCCGACTAATGAGCAGTTCTTC
TRBJ1-6 TRBV6-1 . . CASSEVLMPDLADSPLHF TGTGCCAGCAGTGAAGTTCTTATGCCAGATTTGGCGGATTCACCCCTCCACTTT
TRBJ2-7 TRBV7-8 . . CASTPSPPSYEQYF TGTGCCAGCACCCCCTCCCCCCCCTCCTACGAGCAGTACTTC
TRBJ2-5 TRBV7-3 few . CASSLGQGWQETQYF TGTGCCAGCAGCTTGGGGCAGGGCTGGCAAGAGACCCAGTACTTC
TRBJ1-5 TRBV19 . TRBD1 CASSFDRDHQPQHF TGTGCCAGTAGTTTCGACAGGGACCATCAGCCCCAGCATTTT
TRBJ1-2 TRBV27 . TRBD1 CASSSTGGYAGYTF TGTGCCAGCAGTTCGACAGGGGGCTATGCAGGCTACACCTTC
TRBJ2-2 TRBV7-2 . TRBD1 CASSLSVGTGYPGELFF TGTGCCAGCAGCTTATCCGTCGGGACAGGGTATCCCGGGGAGCTGTTTTTT
TRBJ1-1 TRBV5-1 . . CASSLGTQRSSTEAFF TGCGCCAGCAGCTTGGGAACACAGCGATCTAGCACTGAAGCTTTCTTT
TRBJ1-1 TRBV30 . . CAWSGTANTEAFF TGTGCCTGGAGTGGGACAGCGAACACTGAAGCTTTCTTT
TRBJ2-5 TRBV7-2 . TRBD2 CASSLGGGQETQYF TGTGCCAGCAGCTTAGGGGGGGGCCAAGAGACCCAGTACTTC
TRBJ2-1 TRBV13 . TRBD2 CASSSGTSGRYGFF TGTGCCAGCAGCTCCGGGACTAGCGGGAGGTATGGGTTCTTC
TRBJ2-3 TRBV24-1 . . CATSDPYPRDPTFRTDTQYF TGTGCCACCAGTGATCCGTACCCCAGGGATCCCACTTTCCGGACAGATACGCAGTATTTT
TRBJ2-7 TRBV6-5 . . CASSPTVSSYEQYF TGTGCCAGCAGCCCAACAGTTTCTTCCTACGAGCAGTACTTC
TRBJ1-6 TRBV6-6 . . CASRTAFSSPLHF TGTGCCAGCAGGACGGCGTTCAGTTCACCCCTCCACTTT
TRBJ2-5 TRBV5-1 once TRBD1 CASSFQTGGQETQYF TGCGCCAGCAGCTTTCAGACAGGGGGTCAGGAGACCCAGTACTTC
TRBJ2-6 TRBV9 . . CASSAIRNSGANVLTF TGTGCCAGCAGCGCAATTCGGAACTCTGGGGCCAACGTCCTGACTTTC
TRBJ1-4 TRBV4-2 once . CASSQTPGIGNEKLFF TGTGCCAGCAGCCAAACCCCCGGGATTGGTAATGAAAAACTGTTTTTT
TRBJ1-2 TRBV19 . . CASSLANYGYTF TGTGCCAGTAGTCTGGCTAACTATGGCTACACCTTC
TRBJ1-1 TRBV19 . TRBD1 CASRARDRGIRDTEAFF TGTGCCAGTAGGGCACGGGACAGGGGAATTCGGGACACTGAAGCTTTCTTT
TRBJ2-3 TRBV12-5 . . CASQGNTDTQYF TGTGCTAGTCAAGGGAACACAGATACGCAGTATTTT
TRBJ1-1 TRBV9 . . CASSVVGVNTEAFF TGTGCCAGCAGCGTAGTGGGGGTGAACACTGAAGCTTTCTTT
TRBJ2-1 TRBV11-3 . TRBD2 CASSAGGFYNEQFF TGTGCCAGCAGCGCGGGAGGATTCTACAATGAGCAGTTCTTC
TRBJ1-4 TRBV7-2 . . CASSTMTAINEKLFF TGTGCCAGCAGCACGATGACAGCCATAAATGAAAAACTGTTTTTT
TRBJ2-6 TRBV10-3 . . CAISEQGSGANVLTF TGTGCCATCAGCGAACAGGGCTCTGGGGCCAACGTCCTGACTTTC
TRBJ1-3 TRBV9 . . CASSVRPPDGTVGGNTIYF TGTGCCAGCAGCGTTCGTCCCCCCGACGGCACGGTCGGGGGAAACACCATATATTTT
TRBJ2-7 TRBV27 once . CASSFRGTAYEQYF TGTGCCAGCAGTTTCCGCGGGACGGCCTACGAGCAGTACTTC
TRBJ2-7 TRBV2 . TRBD1 CASSQSTQGASEQYF TGTGCCAGCAGTCAGTCAACCCAGGGGGCAAGCGAGCAGTACTTC
TRBJ2-5 TRBV7-2 . TRBD2 CASSLGLAGAQETQYF TGTGCCAGCAGTTTGGGACTAGCGGGAGCCCAAGAGACCCAGTACTTC
TRBJ2-3 TRBV7-6 . . CASSFGSTGGGDTQYF TGTGCCAGCAGCTTCGGGTCAACAGGAGGTGGAGATACGCAGTATTTT
TRBJ2-3 TRBV3-1/TRBV3-2 once . CASSLLGAYTQYF TGTGCCAGCAGCCTTCTAGGAGCGTATACGCAGTATTTT
TRBJ1-2 TRBV28 . . CASSPEQGLYGYTF TGTGCCAGCAGCCCAGAACAGGGTCTCTATGGCTACACCTTC
TRBJ2-7 TRBV19 . TRBD1 CASSTSGQNSYEQYF TGTGCCAGTAGTACCTCGGGACAGAACTCCTACGAGCAGTACTTC
TRBJ1-5 TRBV5-6 . . CASSFAGLLPQHF TGTGCCAGCAGCTTCGCAGGGCTATTGCCCCAGCATTTT